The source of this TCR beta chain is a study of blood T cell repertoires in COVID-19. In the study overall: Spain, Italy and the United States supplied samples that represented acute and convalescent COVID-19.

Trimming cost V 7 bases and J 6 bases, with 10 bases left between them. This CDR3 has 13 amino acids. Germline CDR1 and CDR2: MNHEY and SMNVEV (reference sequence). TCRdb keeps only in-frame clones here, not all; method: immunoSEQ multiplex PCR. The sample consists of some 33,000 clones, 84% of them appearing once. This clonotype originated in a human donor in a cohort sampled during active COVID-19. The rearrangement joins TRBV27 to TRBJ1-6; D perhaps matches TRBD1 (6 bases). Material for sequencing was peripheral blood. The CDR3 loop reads CASKQGGNSPLHF. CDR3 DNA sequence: TGTGCCAGCAAACAGGGTGGTAATTCACCCCTCCACTTT.